These T cell receptor beta chains were read from a single sample in a study of blood T cell repertoires in COVID-19. Clones were sequenced by immunoSEQ multiplex PCR, and TCRdb holds only the in-frame ones, with some missing. The profile shows about 110,000 clones, 84% of them singletons. The sample consisted of peripheral blood. Receptors were obtained from a woman aged 45-59 years with acute or convalescent COVID-19. The CDR3 runs from the conserved cysteine through the conserved F or W. The D gene is left open where the match is weak. Rows may omit the clone size; those that give it use once, few, many or a size class.

clone_size d_call j_call v_call cdr3_aa cdr3_nt
. TRBD1 TRBJ2-7 TRBV5-1 CASSLLGTAYEQYF TGCGCCAGCAGCTTGCTGGGGACAGCCTACGAGCAGTACTTC
. TRBD1 TRBJ1-5 TRBV10-3 CAISESRTGGTEGQPQHF TGTGCCATCAGTGAGTCGAGGACAGGGGGCACGGAAGGTCAGCCCCAGCATTTT
. TRBD1 TRBJ1-6 TRBV2 CASSEAGTGNSPLHF TGTGCCAGCAGTGAAGCGGGGACAGGGAATTCACCCCTCCACTTT
. . TRBJ1-5 TRBV7-8 CASSPLWGRPNQPQHF TGTGCCAGCAGCCCCCTGTGGGGCAGGCCTAATCAGCCCCAGCATTTT
. TRBD2 TRBJ2-2 TRBV18 CASSASSGTGELFF TGTGCCAGCTCAGCGAGTAGCGGGACCGGGGAGCTGTTTTTT
. TRBD1 TRBJ1-4 TRBV2 CASRRTGWDEKLFF TGTGCCAGCAGGCGGACAGGCTGGGATGAAAAACTGTTTTTT
. . TRBJ1-6 TRBV3-1/TRBV3-2 CASSRGLRSYNSPLHF TGTGCCAGCAGCCGAGGGTTACGCTCCTATAATTCACCCCTCCACTTT
. TRBD1 TRBJ2-7 TRBV28 CASSFSRDRSYEQYF TGTGCCAGCAGTTTTAGCCGGGACAGGTCCTACGAGCAGTACTTC
. TRBD2 TRBJ2-2 TRBV7-6 CASTSGGNTGELFF TGTGCCAGCACCTCGGGGGGAAACACCGGGGAGCTGTTTTTT
. . TRBJ2-7 TRBV25-1 CASSESGTYEQYF TGTGCCAGCAGTGAATCGGGAACGTACGAGCAGTACTTC
. TRBD1 TRBJ1-1 TRBV7-6 CASSYLQGRNTEAFF TGTGCCAGCAGCTACTTACAGGGGAGGAACACTGAAGCTTTCTTT
. . TRBJ2-3 TRBV28 CASSPLAYTDTQYF TGTGCCAGCAGTCCTCTCGCCTACACAGATACGCAGTATTTT
. . TRBJ1-1 TRBV5-1 CASSLESVGGANTEAFF TGCGCCAGCAGCTTGGAATCGGTGGGGGGAGCGAACACTGAAGCTTTCTTT
. . TRBJ1-6 TRBV6-5 CASFGRGSYNSPLHF TGTGCCAGCTTCGGACGGGGCTCCTATAATTCACCCCTCCACTTT
. . TRBJ1-5 TRBV5-3 CARSFGPTGGGQPQHF TGTGCCAGAAGCTTTGGGCCCACGGGCGGCGGGCAGCCCCAGCATTTT
. . TRBJ1-5 TRBV15 CATSRGEGGNQPQHF TGTGCCACCAGCAGAGGGGAGGGGGGCAATCAGCCCCAGCATTTT
. . TRBJ2-7 TRBV3-1/TRBV3-2 CASSQDPSLSGQIYEQYF TGTGCCAGCAGCCAAGATCCTTCTTTGTCGGGACAAATATACGAGCAGTACTTC
. . TRBJ1-3 TRBV6-6 CATWHLSSGNTIYF TGTGCCACCTGGCACCTCTCCTCTGGAAACACCATATATTTT
. TRBD2 TRBJ2-7 TRBV5-1 CASSLGTSGASEQYF TGCGCCAGCAGCTTAGGGACTAGCGGGGCCTCCGAGCAGTACTTC
. TRBD1 TRBJ1-5 TRBV9 CASSARQGGNQPQHF TGTGCCAGCAGCGCCCGACAGGGTGGCAATCAGCCCCAGCATTTT
. . TRBJ2-7 TRBV5-5 CASSFGGPPYEQYF TGTGCCAGCAGCTTCGGGGGACCCCCCTACGAGCAGTACTTC
. . TRBJ2-1 TRBV27 CASRGSEQFF TGTGCCAGCAGGGGGAGTGAGCAGTTCTTC
. TRBD1 TRBJ2-2 TRBV5-6 CASSKRTGGYLGELFF TGTGCCAGCAGCAAACGGACAGGGGGTTATCTCGGGGAGCTGTTTTTT
. . TRBJ2-5 TRBV4-1 CASSQDQGRQETQYF TGCGCCAGCAGCCAAGATCAGGGTCGCCAAGAGACCCAGTACTTC
. TRBD1 TRBJ1-5 TRBV7-9 CASSPWTGRGDQPQHF TGTGCCAGCAGCCCATGGACAGGGCGAGGCGATCAGCCCCAGCATTTT
. . TRBJ1-3 TRBV19 CASSPHSNSGNTIYF TGTGCCAGTAGTCCCCACTCAAACTCTGGAAACACCATATATTTT
. . TRBJ1-6 TRBV30 CAWSRSKSPLHF TGTGCCTGGAGTCGTAGTAAGTCACCCCTCCACTTT
. . TRBJ2-6 TRBV11-3 CASSATGGANVLTF TGTGCCAGCAGCGCCACAGGTGGGGCCAACGTCCTGACTTTC
. . TRBJ2-1 TRBV4-2 CASSQDLTQNAYNEQFF TGTGCCAGCAGCCAAGATTTAACCCAGAACGCCTACAATGAGCAGTTCTTC
. . TRBJ1-3 TRBV7-8 CASSLKGGISGNTIYF TGTGCCAGCAGCTTGAAGGGGGGGATCTCTGGAAACACCATATATTTT
. TRBD1 TRBJ2-7 TRBV6-5 CASSFDRGPYEQYF TGTGCCAGCAGTTTTGACAGGGGCCCTTACGAGCAGTACTTC
. TRBD2 TRBJ2-7 TRBV5-1 CASSSGGGGYEQYF TGCGCCAGCAGCTCGGGGGGAGGTGGCTACGAGCAGTACTTC
. . TRBJ1-1 TRBV6-5 CASRADFLRDTEAFF TGTGCCAGCAGAGCGGACTTCTTAAGGGACACTGAAGCTTTCTTT
. TRBD1 TRBJ2-4 TRBV14 CASSRDRVTKNIQYF TGTGCCAGCAGTAGGGACAGGGTGACCAAAAACATTCAGTACTTC
. . TRBJ1-3 TRBV2 CASSESRGYLGNTIYF TGTGCCAGCAGTGAATCGAGGGGGTATTTGGGAAACACCATATATTTT
. TRBD1 TRBJ1-5 TRBV6-1 CASSGPTGGGRGSNQPQHF TGTGCCAGCAGTGGGCCAACAGGGGGTGGCCGAGGGAGCAATCAGCCCCAGCATTTT
. . TRBJ1-2 TRBV5-6 CASSTGFYGYTF TGTGCCAGCAGTACGGGATTCTATGGCTACACCTTC
. . TRBJ1-1 TRBV6-6 CASKGSLSGTEAFF TGTGCCAGCAAGGGTTCGCTGTCGGGGACTGAAGCTTTCTTT
. . TRBJ1-6 TRBV28 CASLAGGGNSPLHF TGTGCCAGCCTAGCCGGCGGGGGAAATTCACCCCTCCACTTT
. TRBD1 TRBJ2-3 TRBV5-1 CASSSPRTGETTDTQYF TGCGCCAGCAGCTCGCCCCGGACAGGGGAAACCACAGATACGCAGTATTTT
few TRBD1 TRBJ1-5 TRBV11-2 CASSFSGGGNQPQHF TGTGCCAGCAGCTTTTCAGGGGGAGGCAATCAGCCCCAGCATTTT
. TRBD1 TRBJ2-1 TRBV4-1 CASSLNPGQGVNEQFF TGCGCCAGCAGCCTTAATCCGGGACAGGGGGTCAATGAGCAGTTCTTC
. . TRBJ1-1 TRBV18 CASSPRRTPGDTEAFF TGTGCCAGCTCACCACGGAGAACACCCGGAGACACTGAAGCTTTCTTT
. . TRBJ1-4 TRBV28 CASVRGNEKLFF TGTGCCAGCGTACGAGGCAATGAAAAACTGTTTTTT
. . TRBJ2-3 TRBV2 CASKVSGPDTQYF TGTGCCAGCAAGGTGAGCGGCCCAGATACGCAGTATTTT
. TRBD1 TRBJ1-1 TRBV12-3/TRBV12-4 CASSPATGAAYGF TGTGCCAGCAGTCCTGCGACAGGGGCAGCGTACGGATTT
once TRBD1 TRBJ1-2 TRBV7-9 CASSQQGDYGYTF TGTGCCAGTTCCCAACAGGGGGACTATGGCTACACCTTC